Reported below is one T cell receptor beta chain. Antigen specificity is unknown. Primers for the PCR totalled 60 Vbeta and 13 Jbeta. Assay: immunoSEQ multiplex PCR; the TCRdb copy retains only in-frame clones and omits some. The sample has tens of thousands of clones. The record originates from a study of cytomegalovirus exposure and HLA in healthy donors. Study-wide context: A previous analysis identified approximately 120 million unique TCR beta sequences derived from about 180 million T cells. The Caucasian-associated ancestry cluster contained about 80% of the approximately 420 genotyped donors.

J gave up 6 bases and V 7 bases, and 13 bases lay outside the gene matches. Germline V lookup: CDR1 LNHDA, CDR2 SQIVND (reference sequence). The CDR3 is 15 residues long. Study-wide findings and caveats: A link between a missense DCLRE1C variant and TCR beta V- and J-gene trimming emerged from a later analysis. Three CMV-associated chains proved CMV antigen-specific in vitro.

The sequence was obtained from a woman in her 40s in good health and CMV-seronegative. Input material: PBMCs. The chain uses TRBV19 and TRBJ2-7; 9 nucleotides agree with TRBD2. The CDR3 spells CASNGGVAGDSEQYF. Here the CDR3 DNA reads TGTGCCAGTAACGGCGGGGTAGCGGGAGATAGCGAGCAGTACTTC.